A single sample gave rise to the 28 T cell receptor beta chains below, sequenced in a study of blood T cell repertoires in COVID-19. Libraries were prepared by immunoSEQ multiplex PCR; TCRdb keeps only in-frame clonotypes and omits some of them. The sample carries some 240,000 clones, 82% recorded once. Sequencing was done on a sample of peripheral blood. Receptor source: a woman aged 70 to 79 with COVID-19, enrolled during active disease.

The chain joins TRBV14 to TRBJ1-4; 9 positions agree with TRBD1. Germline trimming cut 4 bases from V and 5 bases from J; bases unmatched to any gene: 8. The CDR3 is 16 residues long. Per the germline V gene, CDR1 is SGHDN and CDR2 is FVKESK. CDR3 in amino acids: CASSPIGQGTNEKLFF. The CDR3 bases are TGTGCCAGCAGCCCTATAGGACAGGGGACGAATGAAAAACTGTTTTTT.

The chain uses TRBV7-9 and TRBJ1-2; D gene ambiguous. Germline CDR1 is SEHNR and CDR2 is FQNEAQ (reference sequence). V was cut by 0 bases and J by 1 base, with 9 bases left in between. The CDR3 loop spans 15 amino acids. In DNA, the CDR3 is TGTGCCAGCAGCTTAGCCGGCGGCGGTAACTATGGCTACACCTTC. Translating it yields CASSLAGGGNYGYTF.

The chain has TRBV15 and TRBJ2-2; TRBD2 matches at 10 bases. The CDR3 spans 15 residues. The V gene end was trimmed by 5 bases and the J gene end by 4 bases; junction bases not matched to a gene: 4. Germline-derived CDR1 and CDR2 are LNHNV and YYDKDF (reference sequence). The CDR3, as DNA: TGTGCCACCAGCGGGAGCGGGAGGGCCACCGGGGAGCTGTTTTTT. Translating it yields CATSGSGRATGELFF. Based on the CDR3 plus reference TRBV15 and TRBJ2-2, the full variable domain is DAMVIQNPRYQVTQFGKPVTLSCSQTLNHNVMYWYQQKSSQAPKLLFHYYDKDFNNEADTPDNFQSRRPNTSFCFLDIRSPGLGDTAMYLCATSGSGRATGELFFGEGSRLTVL.

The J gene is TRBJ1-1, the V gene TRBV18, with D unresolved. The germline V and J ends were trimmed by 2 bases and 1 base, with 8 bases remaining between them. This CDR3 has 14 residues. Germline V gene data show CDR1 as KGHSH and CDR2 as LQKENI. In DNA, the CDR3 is TGTGCCAGCTCACCAAATCCGGGGAACACTGAAGCTTTCTTT. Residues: CASSPNPGNTEAFF.

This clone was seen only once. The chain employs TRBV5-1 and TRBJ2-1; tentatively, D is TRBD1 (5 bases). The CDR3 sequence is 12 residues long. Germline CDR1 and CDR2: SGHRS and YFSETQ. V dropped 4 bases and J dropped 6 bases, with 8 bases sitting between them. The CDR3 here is CASSLTGNEQFF. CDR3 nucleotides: TGCGCCAGCAGCCTAACAGGCAATGAGCAGTTCTTC.

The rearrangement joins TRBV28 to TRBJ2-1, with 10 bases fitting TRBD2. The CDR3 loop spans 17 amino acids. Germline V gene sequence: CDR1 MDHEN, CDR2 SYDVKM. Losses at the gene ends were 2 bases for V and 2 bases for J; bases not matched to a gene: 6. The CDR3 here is CASSLKAGGPPYNEQFF. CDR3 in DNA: TGTGCCAGCAGTTTAAAAGCGGGAGGGCCCCCCTACAATGAGCAGTTCTTC. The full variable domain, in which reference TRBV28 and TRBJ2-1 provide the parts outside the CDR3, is DVKVTQSSRYLVKRTGEKVFLECVQDMDHENMFWYRQDPGLGLRLIYFSYDVKMKEKGDIPEGYSVSREKKERFSLILESASTNQTSMYLCASSLKAGGPPYNEQFFGPGTRLTVL.

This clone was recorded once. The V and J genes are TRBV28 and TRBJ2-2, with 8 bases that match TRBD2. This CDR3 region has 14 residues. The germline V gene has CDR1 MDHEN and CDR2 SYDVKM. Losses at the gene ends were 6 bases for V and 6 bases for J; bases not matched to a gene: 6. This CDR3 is CASSSGRGAGELFF. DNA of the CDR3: TGTGCCAGCAGCTCCGGGAGGGGGGCCGGGGAGCTGTTTTTT.

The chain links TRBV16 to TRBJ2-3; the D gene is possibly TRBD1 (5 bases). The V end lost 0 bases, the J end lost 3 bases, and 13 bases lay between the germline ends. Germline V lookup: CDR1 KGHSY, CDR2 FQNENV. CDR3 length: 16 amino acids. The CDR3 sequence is CASSQSNRWGTDTQYF. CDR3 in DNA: TGTGCCAGCAGCCAATCGAACAGGTGGGGAACAGATACGCAGTATTTT.

The CDR3: CASSWGSGSNEQFF. For the CDR3, the DNA is TGTGCCAGCAGTTGGGGTAGCGGGAGCAATGAGCAGTTCTTC. The chain combines TRBV27 with TRBJ2-1; TRBD2 agrees at 9 bases. This CDR3 contains 14 residues. Trimming at V came to 4 bases and at J to 6 bases, leaving 4 bases not matched to a gene. The germline gives CDR1 MNHEY, CDR2 SMNVEV (reference sequence).

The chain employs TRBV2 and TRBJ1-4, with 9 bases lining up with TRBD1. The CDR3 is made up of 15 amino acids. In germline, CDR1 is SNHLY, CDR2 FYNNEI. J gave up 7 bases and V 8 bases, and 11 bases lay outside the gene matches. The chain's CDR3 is CASWDRVGLTEKLFF. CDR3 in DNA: TGTGCCAGCTGGGACAGGGTTGGTTTAACTGAAAAACTGTTTTTT.

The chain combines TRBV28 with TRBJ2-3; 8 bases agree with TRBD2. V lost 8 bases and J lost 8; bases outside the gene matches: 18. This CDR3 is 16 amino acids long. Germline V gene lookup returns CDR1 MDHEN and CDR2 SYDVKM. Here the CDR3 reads CASPPREGVLTFTQYF. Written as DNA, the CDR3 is TGTGCCAGCCCCCCCCGGGAGGGGGTCCTCACTTTTACGCAGTATTTT.

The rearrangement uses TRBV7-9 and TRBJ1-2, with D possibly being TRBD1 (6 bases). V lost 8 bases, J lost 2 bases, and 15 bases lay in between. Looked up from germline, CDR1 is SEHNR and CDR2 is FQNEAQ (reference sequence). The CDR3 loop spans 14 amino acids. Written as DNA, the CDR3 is TGTGCCAGCGACAGGATTCTTTCAAACTATGGCTACACCTTC. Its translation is CASDRILSNYGYTF.

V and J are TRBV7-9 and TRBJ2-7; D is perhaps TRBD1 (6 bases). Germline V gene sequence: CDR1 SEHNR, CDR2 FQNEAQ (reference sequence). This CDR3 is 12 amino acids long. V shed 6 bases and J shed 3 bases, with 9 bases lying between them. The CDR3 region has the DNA TGTGCCAGCAGTCAGGACAGCTACGAGCAGTACTTC. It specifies CASSQDSYEQYF.

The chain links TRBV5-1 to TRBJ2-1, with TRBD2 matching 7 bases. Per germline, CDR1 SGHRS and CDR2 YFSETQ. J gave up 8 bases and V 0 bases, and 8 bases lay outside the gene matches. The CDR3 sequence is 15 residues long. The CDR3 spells CASSLVAGDLHEQFF. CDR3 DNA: TGCGCCAGCAGCTTGGTGGCGGGAGACCTCCATGAGCAGTTCTTC.

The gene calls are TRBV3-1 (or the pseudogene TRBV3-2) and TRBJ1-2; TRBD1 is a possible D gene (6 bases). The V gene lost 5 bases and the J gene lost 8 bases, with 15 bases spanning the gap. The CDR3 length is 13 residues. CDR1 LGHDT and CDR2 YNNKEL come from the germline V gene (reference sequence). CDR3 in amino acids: CASSRQDGFGYTF. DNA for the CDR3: TGTGCCAGCAGCAGACAGGACGGTTTCGGCTACACCTTC.

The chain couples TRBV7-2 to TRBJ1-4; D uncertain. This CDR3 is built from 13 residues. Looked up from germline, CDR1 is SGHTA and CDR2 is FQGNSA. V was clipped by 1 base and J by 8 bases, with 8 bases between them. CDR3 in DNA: TGTGCCAGCAGCTTAGGACCGGGGGAAAAACTGTTTTTT. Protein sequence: CASSLGPGEKLFF.

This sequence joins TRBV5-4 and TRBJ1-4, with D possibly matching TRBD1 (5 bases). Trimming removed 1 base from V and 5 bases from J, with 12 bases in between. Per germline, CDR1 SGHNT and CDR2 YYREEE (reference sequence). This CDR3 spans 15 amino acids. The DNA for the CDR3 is TGTGCCAGCAGCTTGCGGGCAGGGAAAAATGAAAAACTGTTTTTT. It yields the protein CASSLRAGKNEKLFF.

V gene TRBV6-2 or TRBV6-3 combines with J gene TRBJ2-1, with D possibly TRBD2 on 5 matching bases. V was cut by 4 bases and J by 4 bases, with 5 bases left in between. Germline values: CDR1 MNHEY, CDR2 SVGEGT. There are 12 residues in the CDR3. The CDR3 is CASSWTYNEQFF. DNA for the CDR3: TGTGCCAGCAGTTGGACTTACAATGAGCAGTTCTTC.

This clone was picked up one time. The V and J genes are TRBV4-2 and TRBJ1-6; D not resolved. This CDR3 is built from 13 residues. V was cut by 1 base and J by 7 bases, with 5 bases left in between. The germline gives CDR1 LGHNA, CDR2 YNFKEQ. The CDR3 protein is CASSQVLNSPLHF. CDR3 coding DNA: TGTGCCAGCAGCCAAGTTCTCAATTCACCCCTCCACTTT.

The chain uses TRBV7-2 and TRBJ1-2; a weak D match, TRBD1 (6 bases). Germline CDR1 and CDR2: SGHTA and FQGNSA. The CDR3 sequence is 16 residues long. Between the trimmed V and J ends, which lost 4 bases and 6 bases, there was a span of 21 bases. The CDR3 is CASSSVDRGAINGYTF. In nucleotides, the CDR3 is TGTGCCAGCAGCTCCGTCGACCGGGGGGCCATAAATGGCTACACCTTC.

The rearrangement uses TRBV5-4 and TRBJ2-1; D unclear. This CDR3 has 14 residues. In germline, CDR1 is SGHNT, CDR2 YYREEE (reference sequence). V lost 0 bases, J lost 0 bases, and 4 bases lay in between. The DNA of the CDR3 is TGTGCCAGCAGCTTGGAGAGCTCCTACAATGAGCAGTTCTTC. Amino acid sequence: CASSLESSYNEQFF.

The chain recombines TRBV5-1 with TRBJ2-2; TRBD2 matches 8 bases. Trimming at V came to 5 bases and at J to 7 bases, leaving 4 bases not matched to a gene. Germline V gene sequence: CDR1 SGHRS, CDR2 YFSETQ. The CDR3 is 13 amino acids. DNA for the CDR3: TGCGCCAGCAGAGCGGGGGACGGCGGGGAGCTGTTTTTT. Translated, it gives CASRAGDGGELFF.

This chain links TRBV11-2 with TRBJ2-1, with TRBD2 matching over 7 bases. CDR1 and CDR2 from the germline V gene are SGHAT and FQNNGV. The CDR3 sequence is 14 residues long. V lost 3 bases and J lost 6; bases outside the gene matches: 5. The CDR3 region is CASSFTAGTNEQFF. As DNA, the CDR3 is TGTGCCAGCAGCTTCACAGCGGGGACCAATGAGCAGTTCTTC.

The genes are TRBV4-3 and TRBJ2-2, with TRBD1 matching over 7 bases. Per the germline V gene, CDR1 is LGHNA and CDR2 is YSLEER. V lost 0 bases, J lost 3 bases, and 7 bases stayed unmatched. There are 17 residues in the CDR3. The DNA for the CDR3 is TGCGCCAGCAGCCAAGATGTAGTACAGGGGTACACCGGGGAGCTGTTTTTT. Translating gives CASSQDVVQGYTGELFF.

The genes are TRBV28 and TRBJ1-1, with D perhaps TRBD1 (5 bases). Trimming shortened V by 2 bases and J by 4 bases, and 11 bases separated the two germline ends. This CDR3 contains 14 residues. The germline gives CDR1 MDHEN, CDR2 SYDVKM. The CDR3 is CASSLRGSVTEAFF. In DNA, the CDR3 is TGTGCCAGCAGTTTAAGGGGCTCGGTCACTGAAGCTTTCTTT.

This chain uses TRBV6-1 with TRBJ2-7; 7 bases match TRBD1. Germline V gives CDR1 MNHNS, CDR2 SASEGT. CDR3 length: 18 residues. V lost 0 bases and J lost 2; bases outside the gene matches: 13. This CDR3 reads CASSEAAVQGIFTYEQYF. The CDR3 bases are TGTGCCAGCAGTGAAGCGGCGGTACAGGGGATTTTTACCTACGAGCAGTACTTC.

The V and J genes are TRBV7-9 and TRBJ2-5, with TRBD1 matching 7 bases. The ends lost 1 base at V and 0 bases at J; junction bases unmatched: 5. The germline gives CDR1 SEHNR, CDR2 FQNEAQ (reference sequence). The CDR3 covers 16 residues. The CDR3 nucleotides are TGTGCCAGCAGCTTAGGGATCACAGGGGACCAAGAGACCCAGTACTTC. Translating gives CASSLGITGDQETQYF.

CDR3 DNA sequence: TGTGCCAGCATGGGACACGGCCCACCCTACGAGCAGTACTTC. Translation gives CASMGHGPPYEQYF. The V and J genes are TRBV28 and TRBJ2-7; D possibly corresponds to TRBD1 (6 bases). This CDR3 is built from 14 residues. V was pared by 7 bases and J by 2 bases, with 15 bases between. The germline V gene encodes CDR1 MDHEN and CDR2 SYDVKM.